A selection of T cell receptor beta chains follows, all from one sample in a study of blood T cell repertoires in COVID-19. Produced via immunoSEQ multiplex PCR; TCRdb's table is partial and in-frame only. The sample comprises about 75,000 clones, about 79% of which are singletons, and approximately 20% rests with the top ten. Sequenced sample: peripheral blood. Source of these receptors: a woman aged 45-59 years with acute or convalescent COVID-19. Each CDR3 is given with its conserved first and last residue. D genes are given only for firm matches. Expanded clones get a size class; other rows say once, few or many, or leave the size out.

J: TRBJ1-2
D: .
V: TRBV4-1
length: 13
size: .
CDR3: CASSQVYGDGYTF
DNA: TGCGCCAGCAGCCAAGTGTACGGTGATGGCTACACCTTC

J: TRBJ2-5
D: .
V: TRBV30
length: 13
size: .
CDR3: CAWRRSPPETQYF
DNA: TGTGCCTGGAGAAGGAGCCCCCCAGAGACCCAGTACTTC

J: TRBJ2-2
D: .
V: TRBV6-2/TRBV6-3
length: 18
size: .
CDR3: CASSYNSPGVGSTGELFF
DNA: TGTGCCAGCAGTTACAATTCTCCGGGAGTAGGAAGCACCGGGGAGCTGTTTTTT

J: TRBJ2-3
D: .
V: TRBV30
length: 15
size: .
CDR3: CAWTVFEGSTDTQYF
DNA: TGTGCCTGGACCGTTTTCGAGGGAAGCACAGATACGCAGTATTTT

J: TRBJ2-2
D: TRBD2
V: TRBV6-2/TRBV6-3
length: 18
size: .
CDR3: CASSYWLGLAANTGELFF
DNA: TGTGCCAGCAGTTACTGGTTAGGACTAGCCGCGAACACCGGGGAGCTGTTTTTT

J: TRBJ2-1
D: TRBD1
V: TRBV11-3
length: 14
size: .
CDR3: CASSYGQGYNEQFF
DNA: TGTGCCAGCAGCTATGGACAGGGATACAATGAGCAGTTCTTC

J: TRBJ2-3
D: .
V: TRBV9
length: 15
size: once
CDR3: CASSVTGARTDTQYF
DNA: TGTGCCAGCAGCGTAACCGGCGCGAGGACAGATACGCAGTATTTT

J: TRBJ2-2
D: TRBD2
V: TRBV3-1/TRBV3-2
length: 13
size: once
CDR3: CASSYRGAGELFF
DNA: TGTGCCAGCAGCTACCGGGGGGCCGGGGAGCTGTTTTTT

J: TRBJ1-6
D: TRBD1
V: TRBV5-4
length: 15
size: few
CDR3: CASSLVQGVDSPLHF
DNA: TGTGCCAGCAGCTTGGTCCAGGGGGTAGATTCACCCCTCCACTTT

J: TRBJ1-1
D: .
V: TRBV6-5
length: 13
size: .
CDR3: CASNAVGDTEAFF
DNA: TGTGCCAGCAATGCCGTGGGAGACACTGAAGCTTTCTTT

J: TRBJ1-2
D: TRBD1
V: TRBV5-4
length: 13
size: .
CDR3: CASSAGQPLGYTF
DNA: TGTGCCAGCAGCGCGGGACAGCCACTGGGCTACACCTTC

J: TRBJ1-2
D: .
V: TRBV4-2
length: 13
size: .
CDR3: CASSQDLGWGYTF
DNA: TGTGCCAGCAGCCAAGATTTGGGCTGGGGCTACACCTTC

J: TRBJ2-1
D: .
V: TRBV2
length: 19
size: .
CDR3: CASSVRRSGAGSGYNEQFF
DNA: TGTGCCAGCAGTGTACGTCGTAGCGGAGCTGGTTCTGGGTACAATGAGCAGTTCTTC

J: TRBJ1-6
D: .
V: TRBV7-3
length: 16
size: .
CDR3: CASSLKAPSLGSPLHF
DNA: TGTGCCAGCAGCTTAAAGGCCCCCTCGTTGGGCTCACCCCTCCACTTT

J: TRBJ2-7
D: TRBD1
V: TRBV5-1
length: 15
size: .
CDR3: CASRYIPGQNYEQYF
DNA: TGCGCCAGCAGATATATACCGGGACAGAACTACGAGCAGTACTTC

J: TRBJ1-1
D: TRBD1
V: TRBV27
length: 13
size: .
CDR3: CASSLTGDTEAFF
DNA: TGTGCCAGCAGTTTGACAGGGGACACTGAAGCTTTCTTT

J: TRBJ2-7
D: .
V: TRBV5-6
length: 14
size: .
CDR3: CASSLAPTGREQYF
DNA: TGTGCCAGCAGCTTGGCCCCGACAGGCCGGGAGCAGTACTTC

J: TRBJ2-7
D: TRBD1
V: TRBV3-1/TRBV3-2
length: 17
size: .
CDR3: CASSPRDRGGFSYEQYF
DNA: TGTGCCAGCAGCCCCCGGGACAGGGGGGGGTTCTCCTACGAGCAGTACTTC

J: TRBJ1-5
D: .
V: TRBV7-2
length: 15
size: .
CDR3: CASSSHSGANQPQHF
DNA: TGTGCCAGCAGCTCCCACTCGGGTGCCAATCAGCCCCAGCATTTT

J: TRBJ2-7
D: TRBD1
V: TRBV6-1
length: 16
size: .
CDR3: CASSDYGTVYPYEQYF
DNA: TGTGCCAGCAGTGATTACGGGACAGTGTACCCCTACGAGCAGTACTTC

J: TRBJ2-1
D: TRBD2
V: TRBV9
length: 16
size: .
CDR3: CASSMGLAGGLNEQFF
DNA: TGTGCCAGCAGCATGGGACTAGCGGGAGGCTTGAATGAGCAGTTCTTC

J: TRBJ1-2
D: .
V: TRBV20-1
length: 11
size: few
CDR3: CSAPGDYGYTF
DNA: TGCAGTGCTCCAGGCGACTATGGCTACACCTTC

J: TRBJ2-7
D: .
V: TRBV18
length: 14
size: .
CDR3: CASSPFKSSGEQYF
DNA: TGTGCCAGCTCACCCTTTAAATCCTCCGGCGAGCAGTACTTC

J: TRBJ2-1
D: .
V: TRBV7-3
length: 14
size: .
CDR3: CASSLIGRGDEQFF
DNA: TGTGCCAGCAGCTTAATCGGGAGAGGCGATGAGCAGTTCTTC

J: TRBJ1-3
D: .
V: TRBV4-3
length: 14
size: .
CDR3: CASSQAGAGNTIYF
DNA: TGCGCCAGCAGCCAAGCGGGGGCTGGAAACACCATATATTTT

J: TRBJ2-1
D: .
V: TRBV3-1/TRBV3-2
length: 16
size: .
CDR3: CASSRRSGPYSNEQFF
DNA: TGTGCCAGCAGCCGGCGAAGCGGGCCGTACTCCAATGAGCAGTTCTTC

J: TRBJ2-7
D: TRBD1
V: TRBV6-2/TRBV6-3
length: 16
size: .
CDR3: CASSYALGQGAYEQYF
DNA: TGTGCCAGCAGTTACGCCCTCGGACAGGGGGCCTACGAGCAGTACTTC

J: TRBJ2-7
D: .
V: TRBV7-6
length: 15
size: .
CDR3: CASSRATQGSGEQYF
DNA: TGTGCCAGCAGCCGAGCAACCCAGGGTTCAGGGGAGCAGTACTTC

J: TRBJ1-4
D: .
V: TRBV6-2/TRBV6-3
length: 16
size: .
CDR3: CASSPDGQFRTEKLFF
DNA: TGTGCCAGCAGCCCTGATGGACAATTCCGAACTGAAAAACTGTTTTTT

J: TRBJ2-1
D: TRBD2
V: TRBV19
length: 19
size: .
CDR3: CASSIPPWTSGGAYNEQFF
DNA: TGTGCCAGTAGTATCCCCCCATGGACTAGCGGGGGGGCATACAATGAGCAGTTCTTC

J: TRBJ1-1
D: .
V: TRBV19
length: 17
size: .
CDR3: CASSIGREANLGTEAFF
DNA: TGTGCCAGTAGTATCGGCCGGGAGGCCAATTTGGGCACTGAAGCTTTCTTT

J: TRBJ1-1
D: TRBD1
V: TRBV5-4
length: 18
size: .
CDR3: CASSSLPPLRTGYTEAFF
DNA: TGTGCCAGCAGCTCCCTACCTCCACTCCGGACAGGGTACACTGAAGCTTTCTTT

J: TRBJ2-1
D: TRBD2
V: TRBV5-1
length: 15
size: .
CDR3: CASSFSGLGYNEQFF
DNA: TGCGCCAGCAGCTTCTCGGGACTAGGTTACAATGAGCAGTTCTTC

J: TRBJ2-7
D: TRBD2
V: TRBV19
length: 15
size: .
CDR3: CASSPTSGRWGEQYF
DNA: TGTGCCAGTAGCCCGACTAGCGGGAGATGGGGCGAGCAGTACTTC

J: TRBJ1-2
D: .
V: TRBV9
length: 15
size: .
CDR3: CASSVGRGANYGYTF
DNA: TGTGCCAGCAGCGTAGGCAGGGGAGCTAACTATGGCTACACCTTC

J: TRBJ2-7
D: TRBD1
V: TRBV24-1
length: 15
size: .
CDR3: CATSAGTGGSYEQYF
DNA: TGTGCCACCAGTGCCGGGACAGGGGGGTCCTACGAGCAGTACTTC

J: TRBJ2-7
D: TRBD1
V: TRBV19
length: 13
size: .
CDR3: CASSGTGTYEQYF
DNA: TGTGCCAGTAGCGGGACAGGAACCTACGAGCAGTACTTC

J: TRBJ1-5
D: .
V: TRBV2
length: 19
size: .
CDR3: CASSERGKISKWNYQPQHF
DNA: TGTGCCAGCAGTGAGAGGGGGAAAATATCAAAGTGGAACTATCAGCCCCAGCATTTT

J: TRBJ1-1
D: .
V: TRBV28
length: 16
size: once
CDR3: CASSYVAGAGNTEAFF
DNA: TGTGCCAGCAGTTATGTTGCGGGGGCGGGGAACACTGAAGCTTTCTTT

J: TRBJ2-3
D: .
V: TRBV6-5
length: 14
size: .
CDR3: CASSLNGDTDTQYF
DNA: TGTGCCAGCAGTTTGAATGGAGACACAGATACGCAGTATTTT

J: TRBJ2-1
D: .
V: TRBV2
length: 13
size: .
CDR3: CASSERGAGEQFF
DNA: TGTGCCAGCAGTGAACGTGGCGCGGGTGAGCAGTTCTTC

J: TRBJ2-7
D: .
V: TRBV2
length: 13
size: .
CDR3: CASMGGGAYEQYF
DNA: TGTGCCAGCATGGGAGGGGGGGCCTACGAGCAGTACTTC

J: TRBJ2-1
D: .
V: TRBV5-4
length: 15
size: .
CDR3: CASSLERMSYNEQFF
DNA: TGTGCCAGCAGCTTGGAGCGCATGTCCTACAATGAGCAGTTCTTC